This T cell receptor (beta chain) was captured in a study of vaccination and CD4 T cells after COVID-19 (dated by TCRdb to 2021 to 2024). The study in broad terms: Every convalescent patient had a positive nasal swab PCR test for SARS-CoV-2, with mild disease in under ten patients and severe disease in one. The convalescent cohort included six males and four females, with two Hispanic individuals, seven Caucasians, two Asians and one multiracial person. Each participant got two doses of either the Pfizer-BioNTech BNT162b2 vaccine (n=8) or the Moderna mRNA-1273 vaccine (n=2). Post-COVID blood samples from convalescent patients were collected a median of roughly 100 days after diagnosis, with a range of roughly 35 to 170 days. The time from the second vaccine dose to post-vaccine blood sampling had a median of roughly 72 days and ranged from roughly 12 to 241 days. For stimulating the cultures, overlapping spike peptide pools were used, derived from SARS-CoV-2 as well as from the common cold coronaviruses HCoV-NL63, HCoV-OC43 and HCoV-229E. Control cultures used a CEFX viral epitope pool as positive control, an HIV-1 Nef peptide pool as negative control, or no peptide. The spike-specific CD4+ TCR repertoire was compared before and after mRNA vaccination in approximately 9 COVID-19 convalescent patients and a handful of infection-naive healthy vaccine recipients.

This clonotype turned up a few times. The antigen this receptor binds is unknown. No base qualities exist here, and no much larger clone lies one base off it. The library was produced with PCR. DNA from cultured CD4+ T cells was subjected to TCR sequencing with the Oncomine TCR Beta short-read assay at the Johns Hopkins FTIC core. Genomic DNA was extracted from the cultured CD4+ T cells with the QIAamp micro DNA kit. Oncomine TCR Beta libraries made from cultured CD4+ T cells were pooled using unique dual indexes and sequenced on an Illumina iSeq 100. The paper's processing steps were these. Non-productive sequences were filtered out, and CDR3s that did not start with C, did not end with F or W, or were shorter than 7 amino acids were discarded. Antigen-specific clonotypes were identified with the MANAFEST web application by comparing peptide-stimulated wells with reference and other culture wells. For a clone to be called positive, the clone needed an FDR below 0.05, an odds ratio above 5, and a productive frequency above 0.1% in at least two of three replicate wells. Clonotypes that were significantly expanded in both SARS-CoV-2 spike wells and at least one common cold coronavirus spike condition were defined as cross-reactive. Using R version 3.6.1, CDR3 homology was evaluated through Levenshtein distances (stringdist) along with unrooted phylogenetic trees (ape). TCRdb trimmed the raw reads at Q25, called clones with MiXCR and kept productive beta chains. Records with the same CDR3 protein are collapsed into one entry carrying the most frequent genes and DNA. TCRdb's processing, not the authors' own work, is the source of the V and J calls. The sample yields fewer than 7,500 distinct CDR3 sequences; approximately 57% were counted once. The ten largest clones add up to about 34% of the sample.

This specimen's treatment or condition label, per the study, means: approximately 10-day PBMC culture with coronavirus spike peptide pools or control peptides (ViraFEST assay). To expand antigen-specific T cells with peptide pools and then pick out the expanded clonotypes through TCR sequencing, the study relied on the ViraFEST assay. The positive SARS-CoV-2 PCR tests of the convalescent patients were dated from March to December 2020, before the Alpha, Beta and Delta variants emerged in the United States. Under 2.5 million PBMCs per well were cultured in IMDM with roughly 4.8% human AB serum and roughly 10 IU/ml IL-2, plus 10 ug/ml peptide pools. On days 3 and 7, half of the culture medium was replaced with fresh IL-2-containing medium. Once the cells had been in culture for about 10 days, the EasySep CD4+ T cell isolation kit was used to isolate CD4+ T cells by negative selection. PBMCs were separated from whole blood using Ficoll-Paque Plus gradient centrifugation and then either used fresh or cryopreserved at -140C. Culture conditions were generally each tested in triplicate wells.

CDR1 MNHNS and CDR2 SASEGT are derived from the germline V gene. V gives up 5 bases and J gives up 2 bases, and the segment between their germline ends measures 16 bases. The CDR3 runs 15 residues from the cysteine to the phenylalanine. The retained sequence is limited to the CDR3, 45 bases, with the frame set at the first base. Results the study describes overall, beyond this receptor: Although the median number of SARS-CoV-2-reactive clonotypes went up from around 20 after infection to around 40 after vaccination, the increase was not significant. In convalescent patients, nearly all vaccine-specific clones (304 of 307) were found to be mono-reactive for SARS-CoV-2 spike rather than cross-reactive with common cold coronaviruses. In convalescent patients, a median 86.3% of post-vaccine SARS-CoV-2-reactive clones were detected only after vaccination, and vaccine-specific priming was suggested by this finding. The number of convalescent patients in the study was relatively small, and the study did not examine early timepoints following natural infection.

Sequencing was done on a sample of CD4+ T cells from blood, cultured in vitro. The chain links TRBV6-1 with TRBJ2-7; D gene: possibly TRBD1, on 6 matching bases. The TCR sequence derives from a human donor who had recovered from COVID-19. The CDR3 protein sequence reads: CASSTSGTPAYEQYF. The sequenced DNA is TGTGCCAGCAGTACCTCCGGGACACCCGCCTACGAGCAGTACTTC.